The 24 T cell receptor beta chains given below trace back to one sample, sequenced in a study of T cell repertoires in cytomegalovirus infection. These TCRs are of unknown antigen specificity. TCRdb fed the reads into MiXCR, producing one record per CDR3 protein. The table has around 770,000 distinct CDR3 sequences, roughly 29% seen once; the top ten hold under 15%. Sequenced here: cultured CD8+ T cells from PBMCs, sampled from culture after CMV antigen stimulation. These receptors were obtained from a human donor in good health (CMV status not recorded). Some clones in this sample may be carry-over from other donors' samples.

This clonotype was picked up a small number of times. The gene calls are TRBV6-6 and TRBJ2-7; D remains ambiguous. Germline lookup yields CDR1 MNHNY and CDR2 SVGAGI (reference sequence). The V end lost 5 bases, the J end lost 3 bases, and 20 bases lay between the germline ends. This CDR3 has 16 amino acids. CDR3 DNA: TGTGCCAGCAGTCCGCCTACCGCGTTTGGGATCTACGAGCAGTACGTC. This encodes CASSPPTAFGIYEQYV.

This chain connects TRBV6-6 to TRBJ1-2; 9 positions agree with TRBD1. The V gene's germline CDR1 is MNHNY and CDR2 SVGAGI (reference sequence). CDR3 length: 13 residues. Losses at the gene ends were 7 bases for V and 4 bases for J; bases not matched to a gene: 4. This CDR3 reads CASTGQGLYGYTF. Here the CDR3 DNA reads TGTGCCAGCACTGGACAGGGGCTCTATGGCTACACCTTC.

The CDR3 here is CASSKWVGTENEKLFF. Written as DNA, the CDR3 is TGTGCCAGCAGCAAGTGGGTAGGGACGGAAAATGAAAAACTGTTTTTT. The chain uses TRBV3-1 and TRBJ1-4; perhaps TRBD1 as D (5 bases). The germline V gene has CDR1 LGHDT and CDR2 YNNKEL (reference sequence). The CDR3 extends over 16 amino acids. V lost 5 bases and J 5 bases, leaving 18 bases between the germline ends.

This clonotype appeared many times. The chain employs TRBV7-8 and TRBJ1-6; D possibly corresponds to TRBD1 (5 bases). Germline-derived CDR1 and CDR2 are SGHVS and FQNEAQ. The CDR3 covers 19 residues. V lost 5 bases to trimming and J lost 7 bases, with 27 bases between them. CDR3 amino acids: CASSHPVTVGLGTNSPLHF. The CDR3 region has the DNA TGTGCCAGCAGCCATCCCGTCACAGTGGGGCTAGGCACGAATTCACCCCTCCACTTT.

The rearrangement joins TRBV6-5 to TRBJ2-3; 8 bases line up with TRBD2. The CDR3 covers 16 residues. Germline trimming cut 5 bases from V and 4 bases from J; bases unmatched to any gene: 11. Germline CDR1 and CDR2: MNHEY and SVGAGI. The DNA for the CDR3 is TGTGCCAGCAGTAGTCGGGGGGGCCCCATAGCAGATACGCAGTATTTT. It is translated as CASSSRGGPIADTQYF.

This sequence joins TRBV27 and TRBJ1-2, with D unresolved. The germline V gene has CDR1 MNHEY and CDR2 SMNVEV (reference sequence). The CDR3 totals 14 residues. Between the trimmed V and J ends, which lost 4 bases and 1 base, there was a span of 10 bases. CDR3: CASSSNRLNYGYTF. For the CDR3, the DNA is TGTGCCAGCAGTTCGAACAGACTTAACTATGGCTACACCTTC.

This clonotype was seen ten or more times. The chain is built from TRBV7-2 and TRBJ2-1, with D possibly matching TRBD1 (6 bases). Trimming removed 0 bases at V and 4 bases at J, with 10 bases between. The CDR3 sequence is 15 residues long. The germline gives CDR1 SGHTA, CDR2 FQGNSA. CDR3 residues: CASSLAGANYNEQFF. DNA for the CDR3: TGTGCCAGCAGCTTAGCGGGGGCCAATTACAATGAGCAGTTCTTC.

This chain links TRBV10-2 with TRBJ2-2, with 7 bases aligning to TRBD1. The CDR3 is made up of 12 amino acids. With 10 bases clipped from V and 4 bases from J, the junction kept 3 bases outside the gene matches. The germline gives CDR1 WSHSY, CDR2 SAAADI. The CDR3 DNA sequence: TGCGCCATTCCAGGGGGCACCGGGGAGCTGTTTTTT. Translation: CAIPGGTGELFF.

V usage is TRBV15 and J usage is TRBJ1-6, with no clear D. The CDR3 extends over 17 amino acids. Trimming took off 2 bases at V and 0 bases at J, with 11 bases between the two ends. The germline CDR1 and CDR2 sequences are LNHNV and YYDKDF (reference sequence). The CDR3 loop is CATSRPNLSSYNSPLHF. Here the CDR3 DNA reads TGTGCCACCAGCAGACCCAACCTGAGCTCCTATAATTCACCCCTCCACTTT.

A few counts support this clonotype. This sequence joins TRBV27 and TRBJ2-7; 7 nucleotides align to TRBD1. The length of the CDR3 is 11 residues. Trimming took 8 bases from V and 4 from J; bases not matched to a gene: 2. From germline, CDR1 is MNHEY and CDR2 SMNVEV (reference sequence). CDR3 nucleotide sequence: TGTGCCAGCGGGGGACAGTACGAGCAGTACTTC. Encoded protein: CASGGQYEQYF.

Many counts were recorded for this clonotype. This chain joins TRBV7-6 and TRBJ2-3; no firm D call. Per the germline V gene, CDR1 is SGHVS and CDR2 is FNYEAQ. V was pared by 4 bases and J by 11 bases, with 10 bases between. The CDR3 length is 11 residues. CDR3 in DNA: TGTGCCAGCAGCTCCTTTCGCCAGCAGTATTTT. Encoded protein: CASSSFRQQYF.

The chain is built from TRBV10-3 and TRBJ2-1; tentatively, D is TRBD1 or TRBD2 (5 bases each). V dropped 2 bases and J dropped 9 bases, with 23 bases sitting between them. The V gene's germline CDR1 is ENHRY and CDR2 SYGVKD. CDR3 length: 17 residues. The CDR3 spells CAISEIGMGPSYGEQFF. For the CDR3, the DNA is TGTGCCATCAGTGAGATAGGGATGGGACCGTCGTACGGTGAGCAGTTCTTC.

V gene TRBV12-3 or TRBV12-4 combines with J gene TRBJ1-5; 7 bases agree with TRBD1. CDR3 length: 14 residues. The trim removed 7 bases at V and 5 bases at J, leaving 8 bases unmatched. The CDR3 sequence: CASTTDRDDQPQHF. CDR3 nucleotides: TGTGCCAGCACTACAGACAGGGACGATCAGCCCCAGCATTTT.

This chain uses TRBV7-9 with TRBJ1-1; D might be TRBD1 (6 bases). The CDR3 covers 16 residues. Germline V gene lookup returns CDR1 SEHNR and CDR2 FQNEAQ (reference sequence). V was trimmed by 5 bases and J by 1 base, leaving 17 bases between them. The CDR3 sequence is CASSQEGGRGNTEAFF. CDR3 DNA sequence: TGTGCCAGCAGCCAGGAGGGGGGCAGGGGGAACACTGAAGCTTTCTTT.

A note on this clonotype: The junction differs from germline at one of its ends, possibly a read error. This rearrangement joins TRBV7-4 to TRBJ1-2; D is possibly TRBD1 (5 bases). Germline V gene data show CDR1 as SGHVT and CDR2 as SQSDAQ. The CDR3 runs 14 residues. The CDR3 spells CASSGAEPNFGYTF. Written as DNA, the CDR3 is TGTGCCAGCAGCGGGGCAGAACCTAACTTTGGCTACACCTTC.

Comments on this clonotype: Its ends do not fully match the called genes, so a read error is possible. The rearrangement uses TRBV7-6 and TRBJ2-3; D is ambiguous. The length of the CDR3 is 15 residues. CDR1 and CDR2 from the germline V gene are SGHVS and FNYEAQ. DNA of the CDR3: TGTGCTAGCAGCTTAGGGCCCCGTGGGGCAGATACGCAGTATTTT. This codes for CASSLGPRGADTQYF.

For the CDR3, the DNA is TGTGCCAGCAGTATCTCAGGCGCCTATGGCTACACCTTC. Its protein is CASSISGAYGYTF. The chain is built from TRBV27 and TRBJ1-2; no definite D call. The CDR3 runs to 13 residues. The V gene's germline CDR1 is MNHEY and CDR2 SMNVEV (reference sequence). With 5 bases removed from V and 4 bases from J, the gap between germline ends came to 11 bases.

The V and J genes are TRBV19 and TRBJ2-2, with D hard to call. The CDR3 is 14 residues long. The V end was cut by 7 bases, the J end by 7 bases, with 16 bases between. Germline assignment: CDR1 LNHDA and CDR2 SQIVND (reference sequence). The CDR3 spells CASKQKRYHGELFF. The CDR3 DNA sequence: TGTGCCAGTAAACAAAAGAGATACCACGGGGAGCTGTTTTTT.

This clonotype was seen a few times. V gene TRBV6-5 combines with J gene TRBJ1-2; D call uncertain. V lost 6 bases to trimming and J lost 4 bases, with 18 bases between them. The CDR3 runs to 15 residues. Germline V CDR1 and CDR2: MNHEY, SVGAGI. The CDR3 nucleotides read TGTGCCAGCAGCGCCACTTCCTTGGACCTCTATGGCTACACCTTC. It yields the protein CASSATSLDLYGYTF.

This clonotype was observed at least ten times. CDR3 amino acids: CASSGAGAETQYF. CDR3 in DNA: TGTGCCAGCAGTGGAGCGGGGGCAGAGACCCAGTACTTC. The chain employs TRBV12-3 or TRBV12-4 and TRBJ2-5; 8 nucleotides match TRBD2. The CDR3 extends over 13 amino acids. V lost 5 bases and J lost 4; bases outside the gene matches: 3.

This clonotype was seen ten or more times. The chain links TRBV28 to TRBJ1-2; 8 bases match TRBD1. The CDR3 is 13 amino acids. Germline V gene lookup returns CDR1 MDHEN and CDR2 SYDVKM. V lost 7 bases, J lost 8 bases, and 9 bases stayed unmatched. CDR3 DNA sequence: TGTGCCAGCACCTCACAGGGGGGTTCCGGCTACACCTTC. Its translation: CASTSQGGSGYTF.

This clonotype was counted only a few times. The chain is built from TRBV27 and TRBJ1-5, with D perhaps matching TRBD1 (6 bases). The V gene's germline CDR1 is MNHEY and CDR2 SMNVEV (reference sequence). Trimming removed 7 bases from V and 3 bases from J, with 13 bases in between. This CDR3 is built from 14 residues. CDR3 region: CASTPGTNNQPQHF. The DNA for the CDR3 is TGTGCCAGCACTCCCGGGACAAACAATCAGCCCCAGCATTTT.

A single count supports this clonotype. The chain carries TRBV2 and TRBJ2-1, with a possible D match to TRBD2 (5 bases). Trimming removed 8 bases from V and 0 bases from J, with 14 bases in between. The CDR3 sequence is 15 residues long. Germline V gene sequence: CDR1 SNHLY, CDR2 FYNNEI. Here the CDR3 DNA reads TGTGCCAGCTCTCATGGGGAGTTCTCCTACAATGAGCAGTTCTTC. This translates into CASSHGEFSYNEQFF.

This clonotype has more than one count but fewer than ten. V gene TRBV7-9 combines with J gene TRBJ2-7; D remains unclear. This CDR3 spans 14 amino acids. Germline lookup yields CDR1 SEHNR and CDR2 FQNEAQ (reference sequence). V was cut by 5 bases and J by 5 bases, with 16 bases left in between. The CDR3: CASSHTGPIHEQYF. The CDR3 DNA sequence: TGTGCCAGCAGCCACACCGGGCCCATCCACGAGCAGTACTTC.